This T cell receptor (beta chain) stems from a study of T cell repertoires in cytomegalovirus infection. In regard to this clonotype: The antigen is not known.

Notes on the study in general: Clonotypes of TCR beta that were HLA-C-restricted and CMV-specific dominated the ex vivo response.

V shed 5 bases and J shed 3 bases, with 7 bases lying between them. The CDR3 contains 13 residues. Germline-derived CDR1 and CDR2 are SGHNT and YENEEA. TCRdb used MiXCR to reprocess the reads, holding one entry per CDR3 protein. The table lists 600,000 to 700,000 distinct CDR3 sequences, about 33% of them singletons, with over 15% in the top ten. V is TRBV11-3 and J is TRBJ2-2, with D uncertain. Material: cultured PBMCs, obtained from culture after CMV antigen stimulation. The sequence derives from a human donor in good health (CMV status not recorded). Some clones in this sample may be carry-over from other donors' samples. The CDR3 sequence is CASSIQYTGELFF. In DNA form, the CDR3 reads TGTGCCAGCAGCATTCAATACACCGGGGAGCTGTTTTTT.